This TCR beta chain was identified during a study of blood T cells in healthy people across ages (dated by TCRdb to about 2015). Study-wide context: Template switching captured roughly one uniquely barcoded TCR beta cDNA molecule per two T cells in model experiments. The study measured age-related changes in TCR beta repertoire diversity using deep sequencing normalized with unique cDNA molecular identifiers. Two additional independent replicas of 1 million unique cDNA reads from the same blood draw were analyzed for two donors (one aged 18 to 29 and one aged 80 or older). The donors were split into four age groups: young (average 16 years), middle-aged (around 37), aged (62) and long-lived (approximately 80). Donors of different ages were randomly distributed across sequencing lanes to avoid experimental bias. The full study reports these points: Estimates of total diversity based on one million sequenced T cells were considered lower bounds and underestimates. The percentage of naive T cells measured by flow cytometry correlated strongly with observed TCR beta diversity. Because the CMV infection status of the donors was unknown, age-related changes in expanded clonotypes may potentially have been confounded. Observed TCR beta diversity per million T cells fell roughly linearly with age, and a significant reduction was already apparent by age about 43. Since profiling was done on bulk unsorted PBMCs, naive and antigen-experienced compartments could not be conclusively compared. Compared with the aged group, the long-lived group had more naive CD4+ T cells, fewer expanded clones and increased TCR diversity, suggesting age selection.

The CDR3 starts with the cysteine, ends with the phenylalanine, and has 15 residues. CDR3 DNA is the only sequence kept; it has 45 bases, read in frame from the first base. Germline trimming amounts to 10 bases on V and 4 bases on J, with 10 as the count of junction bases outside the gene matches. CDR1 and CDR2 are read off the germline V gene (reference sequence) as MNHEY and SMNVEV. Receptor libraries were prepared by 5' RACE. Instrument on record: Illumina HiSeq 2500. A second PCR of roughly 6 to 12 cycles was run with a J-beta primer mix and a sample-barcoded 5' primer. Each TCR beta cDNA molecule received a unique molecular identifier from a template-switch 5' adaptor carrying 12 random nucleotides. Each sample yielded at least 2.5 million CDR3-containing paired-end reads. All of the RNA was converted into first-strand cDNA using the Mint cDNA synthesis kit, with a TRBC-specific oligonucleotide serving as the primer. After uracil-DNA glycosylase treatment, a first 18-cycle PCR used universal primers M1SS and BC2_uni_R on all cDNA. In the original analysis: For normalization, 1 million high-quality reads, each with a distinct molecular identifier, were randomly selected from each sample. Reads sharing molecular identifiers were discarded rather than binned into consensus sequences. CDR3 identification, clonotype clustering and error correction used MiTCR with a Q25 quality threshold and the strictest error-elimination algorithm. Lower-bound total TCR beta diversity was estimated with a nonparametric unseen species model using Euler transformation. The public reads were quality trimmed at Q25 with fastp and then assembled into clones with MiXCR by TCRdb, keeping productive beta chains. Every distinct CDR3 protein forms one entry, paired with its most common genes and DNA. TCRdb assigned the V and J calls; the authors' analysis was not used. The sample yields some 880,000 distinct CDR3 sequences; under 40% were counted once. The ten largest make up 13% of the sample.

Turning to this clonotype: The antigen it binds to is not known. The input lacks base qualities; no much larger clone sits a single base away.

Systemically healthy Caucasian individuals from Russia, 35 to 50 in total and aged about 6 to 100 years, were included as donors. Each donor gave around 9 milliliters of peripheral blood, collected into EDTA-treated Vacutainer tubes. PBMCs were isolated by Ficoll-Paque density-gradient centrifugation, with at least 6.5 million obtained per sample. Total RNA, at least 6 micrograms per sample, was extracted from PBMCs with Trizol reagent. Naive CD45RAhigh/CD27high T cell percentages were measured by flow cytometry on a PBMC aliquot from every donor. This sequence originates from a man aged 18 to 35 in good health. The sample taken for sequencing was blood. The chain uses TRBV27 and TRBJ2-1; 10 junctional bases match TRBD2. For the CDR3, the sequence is CANKQDSGGYNEQFF. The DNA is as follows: TGTGCCAACAAACAGGATAGCGGGGGGTACAATGAGCAGTTCTTC.